This TCR beta chain was captured in a study of T cell responses to AZD1222 COVID-19 vaccine. General study results and limits: Baseline testing showed seropositivity in only six AZD1222 recipients. Reportedly, close to half of spike-specific TCRs are directed against unmutated variant regions.

The data were produced by immunoSEQ multiplex PCR, yet TCRdb's version contains in-frame clones alone and is incomplete. This sample has some 100,000 clones, with around nine tenths found just once. Concerning this clone: Antigen specificity is unknown.

The clonotype was recovered from an adult in good health. This sample comprised peripheral blood, obtained on day 0 of AZD1222 vaccination.

This CDR3 reads CAIRGIDTEAFF. The CDR3 nucleotides are TGTGCCATCCGAGGGATCGACACTGAAGCTTTCTTT. This rearrangement joins TRBV10-3 to TRBJ1-1, with D unresolved. Germline CDR1 and CDR2: ENHRY and SYGVKD. The CDR3 runs to 12 residues. Between the trimmed V and J ends, which lost 8 bases and 3 bases, there was a span of 10 bases.